The sample holds one count of the clone carrying this TCR beta chain. Its antigen is undetermined. This entry comes from a study of cytomegalovirus exposure and HLA in healthy donors. General study points: Despite most TCR sequences being rare, some public TCRs occurred in many donors. The study carried out a later analysis of TCR beta sequences. It associated some 17,000 of them with specific HLA alleles at a false discovery rate of 0.05.

Primers for the PCR totalled 60 Vbeta and 13 Jbeta. Sequencing used immunoSEQ multiplex PCR; TCRdb keeps in-frame clones, though not all of them. Here the sample spans roughly 160,000 clones, around 85% being singletons. V lost 9 bases to trimming and J lost 4 bases; unmatched junction nucleotides: 18. The length of the CDR3 is 16 residues. Germline V gene sequence: CDR1 LNHDA, CDR2 SQIVND (reference sequence). The chain recombines TRBV19 with TRBJ2-7; 7 nucleotides line up with TRBD1. Sample: PBMCs. The clonotype was recovered from a man younger than 30 in good health and CMV-seropositive. The CDR3 sequence is CASPLGGQGPFYEQYF. CDR3 DNA sequence: TGTGCCAGCCCACTAGGGGGCCAGGGGCCTTTTTACGAGCAGTACTTC.